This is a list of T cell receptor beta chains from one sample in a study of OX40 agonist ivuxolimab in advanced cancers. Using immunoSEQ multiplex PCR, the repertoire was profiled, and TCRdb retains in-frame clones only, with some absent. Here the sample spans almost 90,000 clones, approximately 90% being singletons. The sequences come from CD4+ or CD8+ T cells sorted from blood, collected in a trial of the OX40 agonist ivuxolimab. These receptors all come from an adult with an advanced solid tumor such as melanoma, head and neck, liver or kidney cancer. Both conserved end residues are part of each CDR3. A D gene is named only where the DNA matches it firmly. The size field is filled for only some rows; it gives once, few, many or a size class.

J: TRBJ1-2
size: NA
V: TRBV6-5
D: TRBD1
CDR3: CASSRRQGAVYGYTF
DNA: TGTGCCAGCAGCCGGCGACAGGGGGCAGTTTATGGCTACACCTTC

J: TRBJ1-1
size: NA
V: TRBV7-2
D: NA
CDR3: CASSLEWANTEAFF
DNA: TGTGCCAGCAGCTTAGAGTGGGCTAACACTGAAGCTTTCTTT

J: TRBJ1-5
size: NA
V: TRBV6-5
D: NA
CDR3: CASSYSGGAQPQHF
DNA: TGTGCCAGCAGTTACTCGGGTGGGGCTCAGCCCCAGCATTTT

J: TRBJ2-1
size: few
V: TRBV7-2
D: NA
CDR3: CASSTRDNEQFF
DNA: TGTGCCAGCAGCACCAGAGACAATGAGCAGTTCTTC

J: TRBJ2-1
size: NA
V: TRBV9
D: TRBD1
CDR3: CASSETGNDYNEQFF
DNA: TGTGCCAGCAGCGAGACAGGGAATGACTACAATGAGCAGTTCTTC

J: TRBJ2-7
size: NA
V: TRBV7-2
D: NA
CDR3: CASSLRGGAYEQYF
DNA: TGTGCCAGCAGCCTCAGGGGGGGGGCCTACGAGCAGTACTTC

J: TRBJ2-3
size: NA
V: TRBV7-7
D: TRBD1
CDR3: CASSSQGDAGNTQYF
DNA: TGTGCCAGCAGCTCTCAGGGGGATGCAGGAAATACGCAGTATTTT

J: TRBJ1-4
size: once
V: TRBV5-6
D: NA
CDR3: CASSSSRNEKLFF
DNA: TGTGCCAGCAGCTCGAGCCGGAATGAAAAACTGTTTTTT

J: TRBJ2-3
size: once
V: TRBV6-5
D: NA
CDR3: CASSYSGPDTQYF
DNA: TGTGCCAGCAGCTACTCGGGTCCAGATACGCAGTATTTT

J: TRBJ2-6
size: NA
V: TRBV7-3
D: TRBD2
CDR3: CASSPREAGANVLTF
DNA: TGTGCCAGCAGCCCTCGGGAGGCCGGGGCCAACGTCCTGACTTTC

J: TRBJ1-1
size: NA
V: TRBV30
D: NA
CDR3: CAWSVSQFTEAFF
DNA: TGTGCCTGGAGTGTAAGCCAGTTCACTGAAGCTTTCTTT

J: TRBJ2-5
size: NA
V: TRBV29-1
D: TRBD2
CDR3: CSVEWSSGSGETQYF
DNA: TGCAGCGTTGAATGGTCTAGCGGGAGCGGTGAGACCCAGTACTTC

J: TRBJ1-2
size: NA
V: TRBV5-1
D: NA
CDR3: CASSLEASPLYGYTF
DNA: TGCGCCAGCAGCTTGGAGGCAAGTCCCCTCTATGGCTACACCTTC

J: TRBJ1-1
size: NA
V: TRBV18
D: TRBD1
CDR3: CASSPPDRAWTEAFF
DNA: TGTGCCAGCTCACCACCGGACAGGGCGTGGACTGAAGCTTTCTTT

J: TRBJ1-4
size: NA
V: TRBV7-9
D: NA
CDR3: CASSLDGATNEKLFF
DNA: TGTGCCAGCAGCTTAGATGGAGCAACTAATGAAAAACTGTTTTTT

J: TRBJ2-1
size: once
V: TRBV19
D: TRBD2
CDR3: CASSLLAGGPSNEQFF
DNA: TGTGCCAGTAGCCTACTAGCGGGGGGGCCAAGCAATGAGCAGTTCTTC

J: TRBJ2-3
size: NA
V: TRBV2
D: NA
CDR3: CASRADSSDTQYF
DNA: TGTGCCAGCAGGGCCGACAGTTCAGATACGCAGTATTTT

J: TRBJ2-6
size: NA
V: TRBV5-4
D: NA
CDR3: CASFSEGRLSSGANVLTF
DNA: TGTGCCAGCTTCTCGGAGGGGCGGCTGAGCTCTGGGGCCAACGTCCTGACTTTC

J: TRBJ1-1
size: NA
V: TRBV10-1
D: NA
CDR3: CASSDSGAGMNTEAFF
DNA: TGCGCCAGCAGTGATTCCGGGGCAGGGATGAACACTGAAGCTTTCTTT

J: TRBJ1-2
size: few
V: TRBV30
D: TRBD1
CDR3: CAWSLQGEYGYTF
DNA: TGTGCCTGGAGCTTACAGGGGGAATATGGCTACACCTTC

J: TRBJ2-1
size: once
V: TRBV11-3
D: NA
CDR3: CASSQAGRPRNEQFF
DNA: TGTGCCAGCAGCCAGGCGGGTCGCCCTCGGAATGAGCAGTTCTTC

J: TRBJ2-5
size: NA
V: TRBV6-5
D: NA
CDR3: CASSPTSYQETQYF
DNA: TGTGCCAGCAGTCCGACCTCGTACCAAGAGACCCAGTACTTC

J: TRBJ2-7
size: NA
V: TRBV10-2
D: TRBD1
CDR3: CASSEGQGTHEQYF
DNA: TGCGCCAGCAGTGAAGGACAGGGAACCCACGAGCAGTACTTC

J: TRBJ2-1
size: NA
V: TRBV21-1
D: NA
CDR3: CASRTRLAGGLLEQFF
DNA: TGTGCCAGCAGGACCCGACTAGCGGGAGGTCTCTTAGAGCAGTTCTTC

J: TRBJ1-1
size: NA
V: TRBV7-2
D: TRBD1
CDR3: CASSLSGGATEAFF
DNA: TGTGCCAGCAGCCTCTCAGGGGGCGCCACTGAAGCTTTCTTT

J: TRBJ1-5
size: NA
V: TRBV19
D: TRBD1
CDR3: CASSRTGEGQPQHF
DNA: TGTGCCAGTAGCCGGACAGGGGAGGGACAGCCCCAGCATTTT

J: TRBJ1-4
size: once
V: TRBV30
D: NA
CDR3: CAWSKQGVEKLFF
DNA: TGTGCCTGGAGTAAACAGGGAGTGGAAAAACTGTTTTTT

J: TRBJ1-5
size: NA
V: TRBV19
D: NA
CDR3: CASSVRGSDQPQHF
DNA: TGTGCCAGTAGTGTCAGGGGATCGGATCAGCCCCAGCATTTT

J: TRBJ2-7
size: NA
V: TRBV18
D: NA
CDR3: CASTRDSLYEQYF
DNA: TGTGCCAGCACCCGGGACTCCCTCTACGAGCAGTACTTC

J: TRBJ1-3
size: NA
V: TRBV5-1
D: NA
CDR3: CASSKDGGQNTIYF
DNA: TGCGCCAGCAGCAAGGATGGGGGGCAAAACACCATATATTTT

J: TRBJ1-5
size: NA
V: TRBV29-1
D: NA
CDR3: CSVLAGVGNQPQHF
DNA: TGCAGCGTTCTAGCGGGGGTTGGCAATCAGCCCCAGCATTTT

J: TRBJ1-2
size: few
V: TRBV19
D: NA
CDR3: CASRAQSNYGYTF
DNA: TGTGCCAGTAGGGCTCAGTCTAACTATGGCTACACCTTC

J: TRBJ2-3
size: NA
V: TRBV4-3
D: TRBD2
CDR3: CASRQLPGTSGRGSTDTQYF
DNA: TGCGCCAGCAGACAACTCCCCGGGACTAGCGGGAGAGGGAGCACAGATACGCAGTATTTT

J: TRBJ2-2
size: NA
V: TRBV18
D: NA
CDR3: CASSPLRAGELFF
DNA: TGTGCCAGCTCACCATTACGGGCCGGGGAGCTGTTTTTT

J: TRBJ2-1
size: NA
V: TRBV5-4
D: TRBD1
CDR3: CASSPPGQGTINEQFF
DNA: TGTGCCAGCAGCCCACCGGGACAGGGAACTATAAATGAGCAGTTCTTC

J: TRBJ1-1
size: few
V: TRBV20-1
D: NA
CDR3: CSAAPNTEAFF
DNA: TGCAGTGCTGCCCCGAACACTGAAGCTTTCTTT

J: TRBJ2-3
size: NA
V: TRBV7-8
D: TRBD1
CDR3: CASTPPGTGGSGDTQYF
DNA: TGTGCCAGCACCCCCCCTGGGACAGGGGGCTCGGGAGATACGCAGTATTTT

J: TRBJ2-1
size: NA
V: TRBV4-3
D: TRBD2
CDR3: CASSQFSSGNYNEQFF
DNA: TGCGCCAGCAGCCAATTTTCTAGCGGGAACTACAATGAGCAGTTCTTC

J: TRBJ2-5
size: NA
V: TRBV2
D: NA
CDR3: CASRNGRLDRETQYF
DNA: TGTGCCAGCAGGAACGGACGCCTCGACCGAGAGACCCAGTACTTC

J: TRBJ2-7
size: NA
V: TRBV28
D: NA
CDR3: CASILPPQRTEF
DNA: TGTGCCAGCATTCTACCCCCTCAGCGTACCGAATTC

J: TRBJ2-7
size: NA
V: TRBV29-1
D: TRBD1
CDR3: CSVGRQGTYEQYF
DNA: TGCAGCGTTGGCCGACAGGGAACCTACGAGCAGTACTTC

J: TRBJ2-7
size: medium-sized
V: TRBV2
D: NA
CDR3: CASRSSGEQYF
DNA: TGTGCCAGCAGAAGCTCGGGGGAGCAGTACTTC

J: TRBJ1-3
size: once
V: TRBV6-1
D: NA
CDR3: CASRAASSGNTIYF
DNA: TGTGCCAGCAGAGCAGCCAGCTCTGGAAACACCATATATTTT

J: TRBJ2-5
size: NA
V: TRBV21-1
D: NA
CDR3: CASSDVAGDRETQYF
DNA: TGTGCCAGCAGCGACGTAGCGGGAGATAGGGAGACCCAGTACTTC